This T cell receptor beta chain was retrieved from a study of blood T cell repertoires in COVID-19. Assay used: immunoSEQ multiplex PCR; TCRdb lists only in-frame clones, some missing. Among about 190,000 clones listed, about 88% were seen once. Germline-derived CDR1 and CDR2 are GTSNPN and SVGIG (reference sequence). V shed 2 bases and J shed 0 bases, with 10 bases lying between them. This CDR3 is 14 amino acids long. This clonotype was sampled from a man aged 25-40 years with acute or convalescent COVID-19. The chain carries TRBV30 and TRBJ1-2; no clear D. Sequenced sample: peripheral blood. The CDR3: CAWSILRANYGYTF. In DNA, the CDR3 is TGTGCCTGGAGTATCCTGCGGGCTAACTATGGCTACACCTTC. Variable domain in full (rest from reference TRBV30 and TRBJ1-2): SQTIHQWPATLVQPVGSPLSLECTVEGTSNPNLYWYRQAAGRGLQLLFYSVGIGQISSEVPQNLSASRPQDRQFILSSKKLLLSDSGFYLCAWSILRANYGYTFGSGTRLTVV.